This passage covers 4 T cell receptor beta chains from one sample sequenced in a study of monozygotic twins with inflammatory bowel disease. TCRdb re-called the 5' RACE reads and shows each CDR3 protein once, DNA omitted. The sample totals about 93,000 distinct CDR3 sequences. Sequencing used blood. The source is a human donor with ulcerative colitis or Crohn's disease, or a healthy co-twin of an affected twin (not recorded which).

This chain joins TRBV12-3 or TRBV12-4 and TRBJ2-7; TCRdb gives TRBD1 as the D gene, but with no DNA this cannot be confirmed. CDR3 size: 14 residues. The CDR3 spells CASSFGKGAYEQYF.

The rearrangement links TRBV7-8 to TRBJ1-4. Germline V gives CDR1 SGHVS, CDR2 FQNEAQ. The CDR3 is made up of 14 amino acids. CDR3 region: CASSSWLANEKLFF.

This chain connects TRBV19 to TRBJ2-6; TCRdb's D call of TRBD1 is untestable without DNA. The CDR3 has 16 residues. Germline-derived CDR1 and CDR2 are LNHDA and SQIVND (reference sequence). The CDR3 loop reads CASRQGRFSGANVLTF. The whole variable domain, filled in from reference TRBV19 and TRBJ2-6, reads DGGITQSPKYLFRKEGQNVTLSCEQNLNHDAMYWYRQDPGQGLRLIYYSQIVNDFQKGDIAEGYSVSREKKESFPLTVTSAQKNPTAFYLCASRQGRFSGANVLTFGAGSRLTVL.

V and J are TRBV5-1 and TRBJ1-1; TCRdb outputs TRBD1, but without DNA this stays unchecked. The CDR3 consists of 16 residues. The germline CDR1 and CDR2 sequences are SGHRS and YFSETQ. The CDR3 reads CASSWAGTGPALEAFF.